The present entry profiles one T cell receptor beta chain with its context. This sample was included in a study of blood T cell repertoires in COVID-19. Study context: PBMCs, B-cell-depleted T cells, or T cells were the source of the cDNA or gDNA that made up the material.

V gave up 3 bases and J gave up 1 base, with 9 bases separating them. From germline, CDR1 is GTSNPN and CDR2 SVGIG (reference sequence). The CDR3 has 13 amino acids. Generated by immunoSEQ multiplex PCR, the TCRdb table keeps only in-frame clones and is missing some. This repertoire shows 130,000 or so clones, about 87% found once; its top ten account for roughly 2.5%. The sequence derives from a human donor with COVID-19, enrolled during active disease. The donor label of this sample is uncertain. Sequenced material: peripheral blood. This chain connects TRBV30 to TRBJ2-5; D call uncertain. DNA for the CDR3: TGTGCCTGGAGAACAGAAACCCAAGAGACCCAGTACTTC. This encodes CAWRTETQETQYF.